Listed below are T cell receptor beta chains from one sample, sequenced in a study of blood T cell repertoires in COVID-19. Sequencing was performed with immunoSEQ multiplex PCR; in TCRdb, only in-frame clones are kept and a portion is missing. Among 130,000 or so clones listed, around 85% were seen once. Material for sequencing was PBMCs or T cells enriched from blood (not recorded which). These receptors all stem from a man aged 50 to 60 who had recovered from COVID-19. Each CDR3 is given without its conserved first and last residue. Only part of the rows carry a size: once, few, many, or a class if the clone is expanded.

cdr3_aa v_call clone_size
ASSYSQGSYNSPLH TRBV6-5 NA
ASSLVDRTNQPQH TRBV7-2 NA
ASSWGQGSSTDTQY TRBV27 once
ASRGGAAYEQY TRBV19 NA
ASSFGQGEKLF TRBV7-3 NA
ASSPGQGTMNTEAF TRBV18 NA
ASSFSGQGETQY TRBV5-1 NA
ASSDGGSNEKLF TRBV2 NA
ASTRGGTGGSPLH TRBV2 NA
ASSPSAGDRGNYGYT TRBV18 NA
ASSDSIGTGNKLEQF TRBV6-4 NA
ASSWTGTILEKLF TRBV7-2 NA
ASSLVHNSGNTIY TRBV5-6 few
ASSMRDDYGYT TRBV19 NA
ASSLATGTGGYT TRBV5-1 NA
ASSQDSGGRPYEQY TRBV4-3 NA
ASSVGASGTEAF TRBV25-1 few
ASSLIGGAKSYEQY TRBV7-2 few
ASSLDRTGGTEAF TRBV6-2/TRBV6-3 NA
ASSLVGGQGTEAF TRBV11-2 NA
ASSFGQGFHEQY TRBV5-1 NA
ASSLGQGAGNTIY TRBV3-1/TRBV3-2 NA
ASSGGEALNTEAF TRBV9 NA
ATSSRLGQAHNSPLH TRBV15 NA